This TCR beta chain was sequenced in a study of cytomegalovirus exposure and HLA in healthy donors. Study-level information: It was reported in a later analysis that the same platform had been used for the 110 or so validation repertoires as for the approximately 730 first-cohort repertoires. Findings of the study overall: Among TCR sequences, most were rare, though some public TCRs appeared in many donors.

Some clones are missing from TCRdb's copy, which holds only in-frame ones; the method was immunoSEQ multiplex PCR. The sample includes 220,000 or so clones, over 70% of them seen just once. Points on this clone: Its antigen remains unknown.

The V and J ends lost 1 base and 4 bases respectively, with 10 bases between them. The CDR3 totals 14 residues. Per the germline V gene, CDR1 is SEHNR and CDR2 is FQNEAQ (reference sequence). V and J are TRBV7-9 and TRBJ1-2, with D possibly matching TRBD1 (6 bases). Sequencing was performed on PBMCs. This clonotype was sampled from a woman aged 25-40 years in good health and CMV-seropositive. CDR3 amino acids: CASSLDDRTYGYTF. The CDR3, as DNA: TGTGCCAGCAGCTTAGATGACAGGACCTATGGCTACACCTTC.